This TCR beta chain was captured in a study of T-cell reconstitution after alpha-beta-depleted transplantation in children. The germline V gene encodes CDR1 SQVTM and CDR2 ANQGSEA. The CDR3 consists of 16 residues. V was clipped by 1 base and J by 4 bases; unmatched bases: 10. A TCRbeta library incorporating unique molecular identifiers was prepared. A single record per CDR3 protein comes from TCRdb applying MiXCR to the PCR reads. The sample consists of approximately 630,000 distinct CDR3 sequences, around 13% of them appearing once. This clonotype was counted at least ten times. The sequence came from a girl aged 2 to 10 with congenital amegakaryocytic thrombocytopenia, due to receive a stem cell transplant. The sample here was PBMCs, taken before TCRalphabeta/CD19-depleted stem cell transplant. The V call is TRBV29-1, the J call TRBJ2-1; 7 nucleotides align to TRBD1. The CDR3 DNA is TGCAGCGTTGAAGGTGTACCGGGCAGGGGGTACAATGAGCAGTTCTTC. Its translation is CSVEGVPGRGYNEQFF.